This paragraph reports one TCR beta chain. Antigen unknown. These data belong to a study of T-cell reconstitution after alpha-beta-depleted transplantation in children. Notes on the study in general: For some patients, TCRbeta diversity was high at day 60 because of recipient T cells and thymic progenitors that survived. The main origin of T-cell counts and diversity one year after transplant was newly produced T cells.

TCRbeta library construction was performed incorporating unique molecular identifiers. A single record per CDR3 protein comes from TCRdb applying MiXCR to the PCR reads. The repertoire holds roughly 220,000 distinct CDR3 sequences, with approximately 8.4% as singletons. The source is a male patient aged 2-15 years who had a stem cell transplant for acute myeloid leukemia, so the T cells may come from the graft donor. The sequenced sample was PBMCs, mostly from graft donor cells, obtained 360 days after TCRalphabeta/CD19-depleted stem cell transplant.

This CDR3 reads CSARWQGTYEQYF. In DNA, the CDR3 is TGCAGTGCCAGGTGGCAGGGGACCTACGAGCAGTACTTC. This chain connects TRBV20-1 to TRBJ2-7; D may be TRBD1 (6 bases). This CDR3 is built from 13 residues. Trimming took off 6 bases at V and 2 bases at J, with 14 bases between the two ends. Germline lookup yields CDR1 DFQATT and CDR2 SNEGSKA (reference sequence).